The next 3 T cell receptor beta chains were all read from a single sample in a study of T cells in localized non-small cell lung cancer. Sequenced by immunoSEQ multiplex PCR; TCRdb stores in-frame clones only, minus some. The repertoire holds 14,000 or so clones, with about nine tenths as singletons. Sequenced material: peripheral blood mononuclear cells, taken before any cancer treatment. The receptors here all came from a man aged 35 to 69 with stage III lung adenocarcinoma.

The chain employs TRBV7-2 and TRBJ1-2; TRBD1 is a possible D gene (5 bases). V gave up 3 bases and J gave up 6 bases, with 17 bases separating them. This CDR3 has 15 amino acids. CDR1 is SGHTA and CDR2 is FQGNSA in the germline V gene. Written as DNA, the CDR3 is TGTGCCAGCAGCTTTACCACAGGTGGACAAGATGGCTACACCTTC. It encodes CASSFTTGGQDGYTF. Full variable domain (outside the CDR3, taken from reference TRBV7-2 and TRBJ1-2): GAGVSQSPSNKVTEKGKDVELRCDPISGHTALYWYRQSLGQGLEFLIYFQGNSAPDKSGLPSDRFSAERTGGSVSTLTIQRTQQEDSAVYLCASSFTTGGQDGYTFGSGTRLTVV.

The chain uses TRBV15 and TRBJ2-1; no definite D call. V lost 0 bases and J lost 0, with 9 bases in between. CDR1 LNHNV and CDR2 YYDKDF come from the germline V gene (reference sequence). The CDR3 has 16 residues. The CDR3 DNA is TGTGCCACCAGCAGAGATCCACCGGTCTCCTACAATGAGCAGTTCTTC. This codes for CATSRDPPVSYNEQFF.

This sequence joins TRBV4-1 and TRBJ2-7; D unresolved. CDR1 MGHRA and CDR2 YSYEKL come from the germline V gene. The CDR3 spans 17 residues. V shed 1 base and J shed 0 bases, with 16 bases lying between them. The chain's CDR3 is CASSQATRTWGSYEQYF. The CDR3 region has the DNA TGCGCCAGCAGCCAAGCCACACGGACCTGGGGCTCCTACGAGCAGTACTTC.